Below are 8 T cell receptor beta chains sequenced from a single sample in a study of cytomegalovirus exposure and HLA in healthy donors. Repertoires were generated with immunoSEQ multiplex PCR, while TCRdb's copy carries only in-frame clones and drops some. Among fewer than 250,000 clones, roughly 82% were seen once, and the ten largest hold more than 1.2%. Sequences were obtained from PBMCs. The receptors derive from a woman between 18 and 29 years old in good health and CMV-seronegative.

This sequence joins TRBV30 and TRBJ2-7; TRBD1 matches at 7 bases. This CDR3 spans 13 amino acids. J gave up 1 base and V 0 bases, and 0 bases lay outside the gene matches. CDR1 GTSNPN and CDR2 SVGIG come from the germline V gene (reference sequence). CDR3 sequence reads: CAWSVQGSYEQYF. As DNA, the CDR3 is TGTGCCTGGAGTGTACAGGGGTCCTACGAGCAGTACTTC.

In regard to this clone: Mismatch with germline at one junction end may stem from a read error. At the DNA level, this CDR3 is encoded by other sequences in the same sample as well. This chain connects TRBV6-5 to TRBJ1-1; D not resolved. The CDR3 totals 13 residues. Germline-derived CDR1 and CDR2 are MNHEY and SVGAGI. In DNA form, the CDR3 reads TGTGCCAGTAGTTACTCTAGTAACACTGAAGCTTTCTTT. Protein product: CASSYSSNTEAFF.

This chain connects TRBV5-1 to TRBJ1-5; D is ambiguous. With 5 bases removed from V and 5 bases from J, the gap between germline ends came to 17 bases. The germline V gene encodes CDR1 SGHRS and CDR2 YFSETQ. This CDR3 region has 15 residues. The CDR3 loop reads CASRSVHDWYQPQHF. The CDR3 coding sequence is TGCGCCAGCAGATCCGTCCATGACTGGTATCAGCCCCAGCATTTT.

This clone was observed a single time. V usage is TRBV7-9 and J usage is TRBJ2-7, with unresolved D. V was cut by 7 bases and J by 0 bases, with 13 bases left in between. The length of the CDR3 is 14 residues. The V gene's germline CDR1 is SEHNR and CDR2 FQNEAQ (reference sequence). CDR3 nucleotide sequence: TGTGCCAGCACCGGCGACACCGGCTCCTACGAGCAGTACTTC. It specifies CASTGDTGSYEQYF.

The chain carries TRBV5-8 and TRBJ2-3; 9 bases line up with TRBD1. Unmatched junction bases numbered 5, after V lost 0 bases and J lost 0 bases. The CDR3 consists of 17 residues. Germline CDR1 is SGHTS and CDR2 is YDEGEE. Written as DNA, the CDR3 is TGTGCCAGCAGCTTGGGACAGGGGGTAGAAAGCACAGATACGCAGTATTTT. Translating it yields CASSLGQGVESTDTQYF.

The J gene is TRBJ1-1, the V gene TRBV5-1, with TRBD1 matching over 7 bases. Per the germline V gene, CDR1 is SGHRS and CDR2 is YFSETQ. The CDR3 has 16 residues. V lost 0 bases, J lost 6 bases, and 11 bases stayed unmatched. CDR3 sequence (DNA): TGCGCCAGCAGCTTGGGACCCCAGGGGGTAAGAGCTGAAGCTTTCTTT. Protein: CASSLGPQGVRAEAFF.

This clone appeared a single time. The genes are TRBV2 and TRBJ1-2; 7 bases line up with TRBD1. CDR3 length: 12 residues. CDR1 and CDR2 (germline): SNHLY, FYNNEI. V trimming: 5 bases; J trimming: 7 bases; junction bases outside the gene matches: 4. The DNA of the CDR3 is TGTGCCAGCAGTAGAGACAGGGTTGGCTACACCTTC. Its protein product is CASSRDRVGYTF.

CDR3 in amino acids: CASRGGQGANTEAFF. The CDR3 DNA is TGTGCCAGCAGGGGGGGACAGGGGGCAAACACTGAAGCTTTCTTT. The rearrangement joins TRBV27 to TRBJ1-1; 12 bases line up with TRBD1. CDR3 size: 15 residues. With 6 bases clipped from V and 2 bases from J, the junction kept 4 bases outside the gene matches. CDR1 is MNHEY, CDR2 SMNVEV, per germline (reference sequence).